This T cell receptor (beta chain) was observed in a study of technical replicates of blood from a few donors. V dropped 2 bases and J dropped 3; count of bases not matched to a gene: 5. This CDR3 comprises 15 residues. Germline V gene sequence: CDR1 SGHRS, CDR2 YFSETQ. Repertoires were generated with immunoSEQ multiplex PCR, while TCRdb's copy carries only in-frame clones and drops some. The table includes 65,000 to 80,000 clones, roughly 96% detected once. This TCR derives from a human donor in good health. The sample consisted of T cells isolated from PBMCs. This rearrangement joins TRBV5-1 to TRBJ2-3; 8 bases line up with TRBD2. The CDR3 loop reads CASSLGQRETDTQYF. Here the CDR3 DNA reads TGCGCCAGCAGCTTAGGCCAGCGGGAGACAGATACGCAGTATTTT.